The rows below give T cell receptor beta chains drawn from one sample of a study of cytomegalovirus exposure and HLA in healthy donors. Generated by immunoSEQ multiplex PCR, the TCRdb table keeps only in-frame clones and is missing some. The sample table sets out 60,000 to 65,000 clones. Sequenced material: PBMCs. These receptors were obtained from a woman between 18 and 30 years old in good health and CMV-seronegative. CDR3s include the opening cysteine and the closing phenylalanine or tryptophan. Fields, in order: J gene, V gene, clone size, CDR3 protein. Clone sizes are given selectively: once, few, many, or a class where the clone is expanded.

j_call: TRBJ1-5; v_call: TRBV19; clone_size: NA; cdr3_aa: CASSFWDRSNQPQHF
j_call: TRBJ1-5; v_call: TRBV5-6; clone_size: NA; cdr3_aa: CASSLASGVGQPQHF
j_call: NA; v_call: TRBV27; clone_size: NA; cdr3_aa: CASSLVRGQGSYEQYF
j_call: TRBJ2-7; v_call: TRBV19; clone_size: NA; cdr3_aa: CASSIGFPWSYEQYF
j_call: TRBJ1-5; v_call: TRBV15; clone_size: NA; cdr3_aa: CATSRDDRDRPQHF
j_call: TRBJ2-1; v_call: TRBV11-3; clone_size: NA; cdr3_aa: CASSEHDRAAYNEQFF
j_call: TRBJ2-2; v_call: TRBV30; clone_size: NA; cdr3_aa: CARRIAGNTGELFF
j_call: TRBJ1-1; v_call: TRBV29-1; clone_size: NA; cdr3_aa: CSAWGIQGTTEAFF
j_call: TRBJ1-3; v_call: TRBV7-9; clone_size: NA; cdr3_aa: CASSQGRQRGNTIYF
j_call: TRBJ2-3; v_call: TRBV18; clone_size: NA; cdr3_aa: CASSLAGGPDTQYF
j_call: TRBJ1-1; v_call: TRBV19; clone_size: medium-sized; cdr3_aa: CASTDYGAEAFF
j_call: TRBJ2-7; v_call: TRBV5-1; clone_size: NA; cdr3_aa: CASSADDRYEQYF
j_call: TRBJ2-1; v_call: TRBV30; clone_size: NA; cdr3_aa: CAWSPNRGAYNEQFF
j_call: TRBJ2-1; v_call: TRBV19; clone_size: NA; cdr3_aa: CASSIAGQDNEQFF
j_call: TRBJ2-3; v_call: TRBV29-1; clone_size: NA; cdr3_aa: CSANRAPTDTQYF
j_call: TRBJ2-6; v_call: TRBV4-2; clone_size: NA; cdr3_aa: CASSRGRGANVLTF
j_call: TRBJ1-3; v_call: TRBV4-2; clone_size: NA; cdr3_aa: CASSQEGQGSSGNTIYF
j_call: TRBJ1-2; v_call: TRBV19; clone_size: NA; cdr3_aa: CASSITTGGYGYTF
j_call: TRBJ2-7; v_call: TRBV4-2; clone_size: NA; cdr3_aa: CASSPLGQGPHEQYF
j_call: TRBJ1-5; v_call: TRBV19; clone_size: NA; cdr3_aa: CASSSRDRGLNQPQHF
j_call: TRBJ2-1; v_call: TRBV4-1; clone_size: NA; cdr3_aa: CASSQGAGGEVF
j_call: TRBJ1-1; v_call: TRBV13; clone_size: NA; cdr3_aa: CASSPGSMITEAFF
j_call: TRBJ2-1; v_call: TRBV4-1; clone_size: NA; cdr3_aa: CASSRGRGVGEQFF
j_call: TRBJ1-3; v_call: TRBV18; clone_size: NA; cdr3_aa: CASSPRQNTIYF
j_call: TRBJ2-5; v_call: TRBV25-1; clone_size: NA; cdr3_aa: CASSERTGGVFETQYF
j_call: TRBJ2-3; v_call: TRBV29-1; clone_size: NA; cdr3_aa: CSVELLGDRVDF